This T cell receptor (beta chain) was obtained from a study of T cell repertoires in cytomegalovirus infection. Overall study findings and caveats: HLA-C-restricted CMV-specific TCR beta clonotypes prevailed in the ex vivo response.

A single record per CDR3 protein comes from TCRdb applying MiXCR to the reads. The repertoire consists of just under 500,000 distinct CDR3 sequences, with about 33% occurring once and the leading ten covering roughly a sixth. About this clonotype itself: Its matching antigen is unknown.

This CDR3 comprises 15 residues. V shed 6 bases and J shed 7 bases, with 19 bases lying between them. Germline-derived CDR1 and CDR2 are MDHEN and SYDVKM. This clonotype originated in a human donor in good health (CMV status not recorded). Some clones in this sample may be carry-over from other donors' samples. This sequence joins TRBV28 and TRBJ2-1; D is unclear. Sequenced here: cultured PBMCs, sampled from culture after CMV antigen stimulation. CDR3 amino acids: CASSPGGATRNEQFF. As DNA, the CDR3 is TGTGCCAGCAGCCCCGGCGGAGCGACCCGGAATGAGCAGTTCTTC.